Listed below are T cell receptor beta chains from one sample, sequenced in a study of lymphopenia after photon versus proton radiotherapy. Clones were read by immunoSEQ multiplex PCR, and TCRdb kept only the in-frame ones, dropping some. The repertoire has 6,500 to 8,500 clones, just under 95% of them found once; the top ten carry about 1.6%. This specimen was peripheral blood, taken from a patient treated with photon-based radiotherapy. The receptors here all came from a woman aged 45 to 65 with cholangiocarcinoma. Both conserved end residues are part of each CDR3.

j_call | v_call | cdr3_length | cdr3_aa
TRBJ1-5 | TRBV2 | 14 | CASRGGLGNQPQHF
TRBJ2-5 | TRBV7-2 | 15 | CASSLDAGGQETQYF
TRBJ2-5 | TRBV2 | 15 | CASSEMSGDQETQYF
TRBJ1-3 | TRBV12-5 | 13 | CASGAGRENTIYF
TRBJ2-5 | TRBV10-3 | 12 | CAIRGTQETQYF
TRBJ1-3 | TRBV2 | 13 | CASGLKSGNTIYF
TRBJ1-2 | TRBV4-3 | 16 | CASSQEGTTQLFGYTF
TRBJ2-3 | TRBV6-6 | 8 | CASSQQYF
TRBJ2-7 | TRBV9 | 15 | CASGVGAHGSYEQYF
TRBJ1-3 | TRBV30 | 11 | CAWSERNTIYF
TRBJ2-5 | TRBV5-1 | 14 | CASSGRSREETQYF
TRBJ2-3 | TRBV5-1 | 16 | CASSLDFFPSTDTQYF
TRBJ1-4 | TRBV7-9 | 15 | CASSSGGRVNEKLFF
TRBJ2-7 | TRBV25-1 | 14 | CASSTGDKGYEQYF
TRBJ2-7 | TRBV5-6 | 14 | CASSPGRSSYEQYF
TRBJ1-1 | TRBV9 | 14 | CASSAQSRNTEAFF
TRBJ2-5 | TRBV29-1 | 11 | CSVEDRGSQYF
TRBJ2-1 | TRBV19 | 15 | CASAWAGGQNNEQFF
TRBJ2-7 | TRBV10-3 | 13 | CAISIGLAGEQYF
TRBJ1-2 | TRBV2 | 16 | CASNTGGVNGYNGYTF
TRBJ1-1 | TRBV10-1 | 12 | CASTSGGGKAFF
TRBJ2-3 | TRBV27 | 16 | CASSHGGYRDSDTQYF
TRBJ2-2 | TRBV7-9 | 16 | CASSFTGGANTGELFF
TRBJ1-4 | TRBV7-9 | 15 | CASSTRLGAREKLFF
TRBJ1-1 | TRBV10-1 | 13 | CASSPAGNTEAFF
TRBJ2-1 | TRBV10-3 | 16 | CAITGEIGGSHNEQFF
TRBJ1-5 | TRBV29-1 | 13 | CSVSRGYQQPQHF